This T cell receptor (beta chain) was recorded in a study of Ad26.COV2.S vaccination and SARS-CoV-2 variants. Study-level background: Participant was drawn from the COV1001 Ad26.COV2.S trial arm.

The CDR3 is 16 amino acids. CDR1 is LNHDA and CDR2 is SQIVND in the germline V gene (reference sequence). Trimming left V 0 bases short and J 4 bases short, with 15 bases between. As for treatment: roughly 20 received Ad26.COV2.S at low or high dose, single or two shots; 5 received placebo; per-sample allocation not given. After the first vaccine or placebo injection, samples were drawn on day 63. Libraries were prepared by immunoSEQ multiplex PCR; TCRdb keeps only in-frame clonotypes and omits some of them. The data hold roughly 500,000 clones, with around 90% observed a single time. The TCR was taken from a person aged 18-60 years who received the Ad26.COV2.S COVID-19 vaccine or a placebo. The sequencing used peripheral blood, collected in a trial of Ad26.COV2.S vaccine versus placebo. The chain has TRBV19 and TRBJ1-2, with D unresolved. The DNA of the CDR3 is TGTGCCAGTAGTATAGATCTTTTCCGCGCTCCCTATGGCTACACCTTC. This sequence encodes CASSIDLFRAPYGYTF.